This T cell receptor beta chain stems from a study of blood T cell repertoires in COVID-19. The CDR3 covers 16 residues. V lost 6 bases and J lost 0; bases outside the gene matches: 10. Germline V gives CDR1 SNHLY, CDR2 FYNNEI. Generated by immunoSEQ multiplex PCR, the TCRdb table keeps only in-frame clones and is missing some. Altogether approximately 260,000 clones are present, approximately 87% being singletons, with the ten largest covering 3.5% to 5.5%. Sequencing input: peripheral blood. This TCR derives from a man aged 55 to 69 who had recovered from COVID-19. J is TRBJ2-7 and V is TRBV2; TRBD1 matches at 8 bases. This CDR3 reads CASRPVGQASSYEQYF. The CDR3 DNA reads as TGTGCCAGCAGACCGGTGGGACAGGCAAGCTCCTACGAGCAGTACTTC.